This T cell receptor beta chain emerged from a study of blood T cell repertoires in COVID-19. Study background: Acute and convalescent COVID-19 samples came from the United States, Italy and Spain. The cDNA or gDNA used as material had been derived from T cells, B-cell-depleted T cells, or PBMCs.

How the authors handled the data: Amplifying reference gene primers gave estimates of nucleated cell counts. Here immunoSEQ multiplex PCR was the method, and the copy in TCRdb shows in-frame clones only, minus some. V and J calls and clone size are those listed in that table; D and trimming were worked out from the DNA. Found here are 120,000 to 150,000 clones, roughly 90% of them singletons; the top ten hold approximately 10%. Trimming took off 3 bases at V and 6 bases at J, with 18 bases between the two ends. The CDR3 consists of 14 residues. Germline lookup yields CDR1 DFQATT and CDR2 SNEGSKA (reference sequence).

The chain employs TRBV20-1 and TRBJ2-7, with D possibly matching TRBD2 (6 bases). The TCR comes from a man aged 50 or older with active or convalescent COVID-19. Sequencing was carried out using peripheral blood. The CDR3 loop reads CSASFPRIAVEQYF. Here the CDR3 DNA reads TGCAGTGCTAGTTTCCCTAGGATAGCGGTCGAGCAGTACTTC.